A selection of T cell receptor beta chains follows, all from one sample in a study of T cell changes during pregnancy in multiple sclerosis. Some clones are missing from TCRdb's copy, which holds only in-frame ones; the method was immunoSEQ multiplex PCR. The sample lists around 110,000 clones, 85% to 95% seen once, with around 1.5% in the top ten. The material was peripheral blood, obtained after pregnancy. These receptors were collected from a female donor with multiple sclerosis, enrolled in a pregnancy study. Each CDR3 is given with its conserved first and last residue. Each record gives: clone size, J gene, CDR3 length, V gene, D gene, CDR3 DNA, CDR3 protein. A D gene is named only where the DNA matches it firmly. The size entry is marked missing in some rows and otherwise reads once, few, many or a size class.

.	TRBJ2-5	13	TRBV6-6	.	TGTGCCGTGCGGGCTGAGTACCAAGAGACCCAGTACTTC	CAVRAEYQETQYF
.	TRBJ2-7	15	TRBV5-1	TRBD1	TGCGCCAGCAGCCCCGGGGACAGATATATCTACGAGCAGTACTTC	CASSPGDRYIYEQYF
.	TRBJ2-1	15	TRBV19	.	TGTGCCAGTACCGCCCGACGGGGCTCCTACAATGAGCAGTTCTTC	CASTARRGSYNEQFF
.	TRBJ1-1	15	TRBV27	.	TGTGCCAGCAGTTTGCTTAGGACAGTGAACACTGAAGCTTTCTTT	CASSLLRTVNTEAFF
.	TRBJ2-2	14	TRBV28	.	TGTGCCAGCAGTTTACGTGGGGCGCTATTAGAGCTGTTTTTT	CASSLRGALLELFF
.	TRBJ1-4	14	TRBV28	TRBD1	TGTGCCAGCAGCCCAGGGGGCTCTAATGAAAAACTGTTTTTT	CASSPGGSNEKLFF
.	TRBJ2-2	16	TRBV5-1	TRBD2	TGCGCCAGCAGCTTGGAGGGACTAGCTCTCACCGGGGAGCTGTTTTTT	CASSLEGLALTGELFF
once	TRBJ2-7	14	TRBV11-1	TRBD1	TGTGCCAGCAGCTATTACGGGACAGCCTACGAGCAGTACTTC	CASSYYGTAYEQYF
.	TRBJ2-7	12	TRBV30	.	TGTGCCTATTCTACGGGTTCTCACGAGCAGTACTTC	CAYSTGSHEQYF
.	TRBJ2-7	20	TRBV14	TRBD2	TGTGCCAGCAGCTCAACCGTCTTGTCTAGCGGGAGGCCGGGATATTACGAGCAGTACTTC	CASSSTVLSSGRPGYYEQYF
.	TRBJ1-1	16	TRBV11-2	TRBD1	TGTGCCAGCAGCTCAATAGGACAGGACCAGAACACTGAAGCTTTCTTT	CASSSIGQDQNTEAFF
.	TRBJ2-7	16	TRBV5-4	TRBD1	TGTGCCAGCAGCTTGGGGGACAGGGGTTATCCCTACGAGCAGTACTTC	CASSLGDRGYPYEQYF
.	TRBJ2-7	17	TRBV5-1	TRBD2	TGCGCCAGCAGCTTGGGAGTGGAAACTAGCGGGAGGGATGAGCAGTACTTC	CASSLGVETSGRDEQYF
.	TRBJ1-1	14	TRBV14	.	TGTGCCAGCAGCAAGAGGGGGGGGAACACTGAAGCTTTCTTT	CASSKRGGNTEAFF
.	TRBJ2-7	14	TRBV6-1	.	TGTGCCAGCAGCCTTACCCCTGGAGGTTACGAGCAGTACTTC	CASSLTPGGYEQYF
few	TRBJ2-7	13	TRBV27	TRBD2	TGTGCCAGCATCCCTGGCGGGGGATTAGTGCAGTACTTC	CASIPGGGLVQYF
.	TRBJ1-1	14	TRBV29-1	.	TGCAGCGTTGAGGTTCGGGGGGGCGCAACTGAAGCTTTCTTT	CSVEVRGGATEAFF
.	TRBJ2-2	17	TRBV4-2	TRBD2	TGTGCCAGCAGCCAAGATGGACTAGCGGGGGGTCCCGGGGAGCTGTTTTTT	CASSQDGLAGGPGELFF
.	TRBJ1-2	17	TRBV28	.	TGTGCCAGCGGTCGAGCCTTTGAGGGTAGAAATAACTATGGCTACACCTTC	CASGRAFEGRNNYGYTF
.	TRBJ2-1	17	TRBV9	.	TGTGCCAGCAGCGTAGGAACTCTAGGGAGCTCCTACAATGAGCAGTTCTTC	CASSVGTLGSSYNEQFF
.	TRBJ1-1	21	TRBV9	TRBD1	TGTGCCAGCAGCGTAGTTTTGCCGGGACAGCGCAAATTGTACATGAACACTGAAGCTTTCTTT	CASSVVLPGQRKLYMNTEAFF
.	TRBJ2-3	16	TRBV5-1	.	TGCGCCAGCAGCTTGGTCACACAACGAAGCACAGATACGCAGTATTTT	CASSLVTQRSTDTQYF
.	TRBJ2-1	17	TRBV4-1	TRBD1	TGCGCCAGCAGCCAGGGGTCCGGGACAGGACCCTACAATGAGCAGTTCTTC	CASSQGSGTGPYNEQFF
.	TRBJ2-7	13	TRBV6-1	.	TGTGCCAGCTCCCGAACGGGGGATTACGAGCAGTACTTC	CASSRTGDYEQYF
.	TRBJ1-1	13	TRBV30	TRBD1	TGTGCCTGGAGGGACAGGGATCACACTGAAGCTTTCTTT	CAWRDRDHTEAFF
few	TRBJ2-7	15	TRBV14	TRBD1	TGTGCCAGCAGCCCCGGACAGGGGCCTTTCTACGAGCAGTACTTC	CASSPGQGPFYEQYF
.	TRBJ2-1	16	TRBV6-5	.	TGTGCCAGCAGTTACGGGACTTCTTACTCCTACAATGAGCAGTTCTTC	CASSYGTSYSYNEQFF
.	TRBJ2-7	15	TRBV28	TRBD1	TGTGCCAGCAGGCACAGGGGGTTGTTCTCCTACGAGCAGTACTTC	CASRHRGLFSYEQYF
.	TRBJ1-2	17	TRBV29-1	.	TGCAGCGTTGAAGATCCGAATTACCGGGGAGGGGTCTATGGCTACACCTTC	CSVEDPNYRGGVYGYTF
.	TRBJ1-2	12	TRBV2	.	TGTGCCAGCAGTGAAGTCCCTTATGGCTACACCTTC	CASSEVPYGYTF
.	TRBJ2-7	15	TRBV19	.	TGTGCCAGTAGTATTTCCCCGGACAGTCTTTACGAGCAGTACTTC	CASSISPDSLYEQYF
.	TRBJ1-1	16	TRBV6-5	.	TGTGCCAGCAGTTTGGGGATTGGGGCTTCGAACACTGAAGCTTTCTTT	CASSLGIGASNTEAFF
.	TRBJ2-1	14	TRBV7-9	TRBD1	TGTGCCAGCAGCCCCCCGACAGGGGGCAATGAGCAGTTCTTC	CASSPPTGGNEQFF
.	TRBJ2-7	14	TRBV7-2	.	TGTGCCAGCAGCTTAGCGGCCTCTTCCTACGAGCAGTACTTC	CASSLAASSYEQYF
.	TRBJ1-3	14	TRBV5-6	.	TGTGCCAGCAGCTCCCTGAGATCTGGAAACACCATATATTTT	CASSSLRSGNTIYF
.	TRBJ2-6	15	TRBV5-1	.	TGCGCCAGCTGCCCCCTTGAGACTGGGGCCAACGTCCTGACTTTC	CASCPLETGANVLTF
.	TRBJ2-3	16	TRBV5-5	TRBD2	TGTGCCAGCAGCTTGGAGGCAGCGGGGGGGTCCTATACGCAGTATTTT	CASSLEAAGGSYTQYF
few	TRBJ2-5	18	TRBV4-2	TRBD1	TGTGCCAGCAGCCAACCCCAGGGGGGGACAGGGGGCGCGGAGACCCAGTACTTC	CASSQPQGGTGGAETQYF
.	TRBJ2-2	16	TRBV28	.	TGTGCCAGCACCCACTGGTCAGGGGTCGACACCGGGGAGCTGTTTTTT	CASTHWSGVDTGELFF
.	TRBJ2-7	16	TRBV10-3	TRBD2	TGTGCCATCAGTGACCCACACACCCTAGCGGGGGCTCACCAGTACTTC	CAISDPHTLAGAHQYF
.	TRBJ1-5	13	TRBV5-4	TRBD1	TGTGCCAGCAGCTTGGACAGGGGTCAGCCCCAGCATTTT	CASSLDRGQPQHF
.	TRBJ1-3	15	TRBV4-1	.	TGCGCCAGCAGCCCTATCATTAGCTCTGGAAACACCATATATTTT	CASSPIISSGNTIYF
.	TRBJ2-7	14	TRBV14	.	TGTGCCAGCAGCCTAGGAGGGATCTCCTACGAGCAGTACTTC	CASSLGGISYEQYF
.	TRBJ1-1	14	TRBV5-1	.	TGCGCCGGGGGTTCGGGGGGGAGGGACACTGAAGCTTTCTTT	CAGGSGGRDTEAFF
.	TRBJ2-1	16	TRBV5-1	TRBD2	TGCGCCAGCAGCCCGCCTCTAGCGGGAAGATCGAATGAGCAGTTCTTC	CASSPPLAGRSNEQFF
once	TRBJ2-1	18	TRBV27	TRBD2	TGTGCCAGCAGTCAAGGTGGGCTAGCGGGAGGACCCTACAATGAGCAGTTCTTC	CASSQGGLAGGPYNEQFF
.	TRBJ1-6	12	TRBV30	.	TGTGCCTGGAGTAGGGGGGGATCACCCCTCCACTTT	CAWSRGGSPLHF
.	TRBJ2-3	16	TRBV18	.	TGTGCCAGCTCACAAATCCGACAGGCCAGCACAGATACGCAGTATTTT	CASSQIRQASTDTQYF
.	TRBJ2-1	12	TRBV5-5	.	TGTGCCAGCAGCCTACCTGGCAATGAGCAGTTCTTC	CASSLPGNEQFF
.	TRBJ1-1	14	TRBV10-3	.	TGTGCCATCAGTGATCTAGGGGGGAACACTGAAGCTTTCTTT	CAISDLGGNTEAFF